These 13 T cell receptor beta chains originate from one sample sequenced in a study of T cells in Graves' hyperthyroidism and ophthalmopathy. RNA transcripts provided the source from which TCR beta CDR3 regions were amplified. Primed by the HTBI set, a first-round RT-PCR was run on the TCR CDR3. TCRdb passed the multiplex PCR reads through MiXCR, listing each CDR3 protein once. In the table there are 340,000 or so distinct CDR3 sequences, 15% to 20% of which are singletons. Sequencing used blood. These receptors originate from a woman between 45 and 60 years old with Graves' hyperthyroidism.

This clonotype appeared many times. The V gene is TRBV12-3 or TRBV12-4, the J gene TRBJ2-5; D is possibly TRBD2 (7 bases). CDR3 length: 16 amino acids. Trimming removed 6 bases from V and 0 bases from J, with 17 bases in between. The CDR3 is CASSLSKGGDQETQYF. The CDR3 DNA follows: TGTGCCAGCAGCCTTTCCAAGGGGGGGGACCAAGAGACCCAGTACTTC.

In this sample, this clonotype turned up many times. The chain has TRBV20-1 and TRBJ2-5; 8 nucleotides align to TRBD2. In germline, CDR1 is DFQATT, CDR2 SNEGSKA (reference sequence). J was trimmed by 5 bases and V by 7 bases; bases with no gene match: 12. This CDR3 is built from 14 residues. The CDR3 region is CSVPARGGGETQYF. CDR3 DNA: TGCAGTGTCCCGGCTCGGGGGGGCGGGGAGACCCAGTACTTC.

This chain joins TRBV2 and TRBJ1-1; weak D call: TRBD1 (6 bases). CDR1 is SNHLY and CDR2 is FYNNEI in the germline V gene. V was clipped by 7 bases and J by 5 bases, with 20 bases between them. CDR3 length: 15 amino acids. CDR3 coding DNA: TGTGCCAGCACCCGGGGGGCAGGAAGGAAAACTGAAGCTTTCTTT. Protein sequence: CASTRGAGRKTEAFF.

There are a few counts of this clonotype. The CDR3 reads CASSQDPGGVQTQYF. As DNA, the CDR3 is TGTGCCAGCAGCCAAGATCCTGGCGGGGTCCAGACCCAGTACTTC. The genes are TRBV4-2 and TRBJ2-5, with D perhaps matching TRBD2 (6 bases). Trimming removed 0 bases at V and 6 bases at J, with 14 bases between. The germline gives CDR1 LGHNA, CDR2 YNFKEQ. CDR3 length: 15 amino acids.

This clonotype was seen many times. This chain uses TRBV20-1 with TRBJ1-2; 10 nucleotides align to TRBD1. J lost 4 bases, V lost 6 bases, and 8 bases had no gene match. The CDR3 is 14 amino acids. Germline values: CDR1 DFQATT, CDR2 SNEGSKA (reference sequence). CDR3 loop: CSANRDRGLYGYTF. In DNA form, the CDR3 reads TGCAGTGCCAACCGGGACAGGGGACTCTATGGCTACACCTTC.

In its sample, this clonotype was seen a few times. The V gene is TRBV28, the J gene TRBJ2-4, with D tentatively TRBD2 (5 bases). Germline assignment: CDR1 MDHEN and CDR2 SYDVKM. Between the trimmed V and J ends, which lost 5 bases and 0 bases, there was a span of 14 bases. CDR3 size: 16 residues. CDR3 DNA: TGTGCCAGCAGTCCCACTAGGACGCTAGCCAAAAACATTCAGTACTTC. This sequence encodes CASSPTRTLAKNIQYF.

The chain joins TRBV7-9 to TRBJ2-5; TRBD1 is a possible D gene (6 bases). Trimming shortened V by 2 bases and J by 0 bases, and 10 bases separated the two germline ends. Germline CDR1 and CDR2: SEHNR and FQNEAQ (reference sequence). The length of the CDR3 is 15 residues. CDR3 sequence reads: CASSLLGQNQETQYF. CDR3 in DNA: TGTGCCAGCAGCTTACTCGGACAGAACCAAGAGACCCAGTACTTC.

In this sample, this clonotype turned up many times. CDR3 sequence reads: CASSDGPASGYTF. In DNA form, the CDR3 reads TGTGCCAGCAGCGACGGACCGGCATCCGGCTACACCTTC. This chain links TRBV27 with TRBJ1-2; no reliable D call. Trimming shortened V by 6 bases and J by 8 bases, and 16 bases separated the two germline ends. This CDR3 is 13 amino acids long. Germline V lookup: CDR1 MNHEY, CDR2 SMNVEV (reference sequence).

This clonotype was counted many times. The chain recombines TRBV18 with TRBJ2-5; 8 bases align to TRBD1. The CDR3 is 14 residues long. The J segment lost 5 bases and the V segment lost 5 bases, leaving 7 bases of the junction unmatched. From germline, CDR1 is KGHSH and CDR2 LQKENI. CDR3 residues: CASSVEDRVETQYF. CDR3 nucleotide sequence: TGTGCCAGCTCAGTCGAGGACAGGGTTGAGACCCAGTACTTC.

This clonotype was seen a few times. V usage is TRBV9 and J usage is TRBJ2-7; D gene uncertain. In germline, CDR1 is SGDLS, CDR2 YYNGEE. Trimming took off 4 bases at V and 1 base at J, with 21 bases between the two ends. The CDR3 consists of 17 residues. The CDR3 sequence: CASSTPRSLRSSYEQYV. CDR3 bases: TGTGCCAGCAGCACCCCGAGGTCCCTAAGGAGTTCCTACGAGCAGTACGTC.

The chain combines TRBV6-1 with TRBJ2-7; either TRBD1 or TRBD2 may fit D (5 bases each). V was pared by 8 bases and J by 6 bases, with 11 bases between. Germline assignment: CDR1 MNHNS and CDR2 SASEGT. The CDR3 totals 11 residues. DNA of the CDR3: TGTGCCAGCGGGACCCCTCCCGAGCAGTACTTC. Residues: CASGTPPEQYF.

This clonotype was seen ten or more times. V is TRBV7-8 and J is TRBJ1-5; TRBD1 is a possible D gene (5 bases). This CDR3 comprises 14 residues. Germline V CDR1 and CDR2: SGHVS, FQNEAQ. Trimming removed 2 bases from V and 7 bases from J, with 12 bases in between. The CDR3 spells CASSLIGVEQPQHF. The CDR3 DNA is TGTGCCAGCAGCTTAATAGGGGTAGAACAGCCCCAGCATTTT.

V is TRBV6-1 and J is TRBJ2-7, with D possibly being TRBD1 (7 bases). This CDR3 contains 15 residues. In germline, CDR1 is MNHNS, CDR2 SASEGT. Trimming shortened V by 6 bases and J by 0 bases, and 15 bases separated the two germline ends. CDR3 sequence: CASSFRQGGSYEQYV. CDR3 nucleotide sequence: TGTGCCAGCAGCTTTCGACAGGGAGGCTCCTACGAGCAGTACGTC.